The rows below give T cell receptor beta chains drawn from one sample of a study of identical twins. TCRdb reprocessed the 5' RACE reads via MiXCR and lists one record per CDR3 protein. The sample lists 420,000 or so distinct CDR3 sequences, less than 20% occurring once. What was sequenced was naive T cells sorted from blood. Receptors originate from a man aged 45-60 years in good health. Each CDR3 is given with its conserved first and last residue. The order of the fields is clone size, CDR3 length, J gene, V gene, D gene, CDR3 protein, CDR3 DNA. The D gene is left open where the match is weak. A clone size is listed for some rows: how often the clone was seen (once, few, many), or a class if it is expanded.

few	14	TRBJ1-4	TRBV4-3	.	CASSQDPQGEKLFF	TGCGCCAGCAGCCAAGATCCCCAGGGAGAAAAACTGTTTTTT
many	16	TRBJ2-3	TRBV28	TRBD2	CASSLLSTSGRDTQYF	TGTGCCAGCAGTTTATTGTCTACTAGCGGGAGAGATACGCAGTATTTT
.	13	TRBJ1-6	TRBV12-3/TRBV12-4	.	CASSPGDDSPLHF	TGTGCCAGCAGTCCCGGAGATGATTCACCCCTCCACTTT
many	16	TRBJ2-1	TRBV28	TRBD2	CASSLLAGGLYNEQFF	TGTGCCAGCAGTTTATTAGCGGGGGGGCTCTACAATGAGCAGTTCTTC
.	15	TRBJ1-2	TRBV12-3/TRBV12-4	.	CASSRSGGSNYGYTF	TGTGCCAGCAGTCGGTCCGGGGGATCTAACTATGGCTACACCTTC
.	15	TRBJ2-4	TRBV5-6	.	CASSKALEIKNIQYF	TGTGCCAGCAGCAAGGCGCTAGAGATTAAAAACATTCAGTACTTC
many	14	TRBJ2-7	TRBV7-2	.	CASSLGTVSYEQYF	TGTGCCAGCAGCTTAGGGACAGTTTCCTACGAGCAGTACTTC
few	16	TRBJ2-2	TRBV5-6	TRBD2	CASSTILAGVGGELFF	TGTGCCAGCAGCACGATACTAGCGGGAGTCGGCGGGGAGCTGTTTTTT
many	14	TRBJ1-5	TRBV20-1	.	CSARAPGRPLLQHF	TGCAGTGCTAGAGCACCAGGTCGCCCACTTCTCCAGCATTTT
.	17	TRBJ1-6	TRBV7-2	TRBD1	CASSLFPRQGTNSPLHF	TGTGCCAGCAGCTTATTCCCACGACAGGGGACTAATTCACCCCTCCACTTT
.	10	TRBJ1-4	TRBV12-3/TRBV12-4	.	CASGNEKLFF	TGTGCCAGCGGGAATGAAAAACTGTTTTTT
.	18	TRBJ2-1	TRBV9	TRBD2	CASSNPGLAGGSYNEQFF	TGTGCCAGCTCAAACCCGGGACTAGCGGGGGGGTCCTACAATGAGCAGTTCTTC
many	16	TRBJ1-3	TRBV11-2	.	CASSPDPGTIKNTIYF	TGTGCCAGCAGCCCAGACCCCGGGACCATAAAAAACACCATATATTTT
.	15	TRBJ2-7	TRBV28	TRBD1	CASSSRGDRPYEQYF	TGTGCCAGCAGTTCGCGAGGGGACAGACCCTACGAGCAGTACTTC
.	14	TRBJ2-7	TRBV14	TRBD1	CASSRIGTVYEQYF	TGTGCCAGCAGCCGAATAGGGACAGTCTACGAGCAGTACTTC
many	16	TRBJ2-2	TRBV5-1	TRBD2	CASSLSQGLDGRELFF	TGCGCCAGCAGCTTGTCTCAGGGACTAGACGGAAGGGAGCTGTTTTTT
many	11	TRBJ2-1	TRBV12-3/TRBV12-4	.	CASSLGAEQFF	TGTGCCAGCAGTTTAGGCGCCGAGCAGTTCTTC
.	16	TRBJ2-1	TRBV5-6	TRBD2	CASSFVSGGAHNEQFF	TGTGCCAGCAGCTTCGTCAGCGGGGGGGCTCACAATGAGCAGTTCTTC